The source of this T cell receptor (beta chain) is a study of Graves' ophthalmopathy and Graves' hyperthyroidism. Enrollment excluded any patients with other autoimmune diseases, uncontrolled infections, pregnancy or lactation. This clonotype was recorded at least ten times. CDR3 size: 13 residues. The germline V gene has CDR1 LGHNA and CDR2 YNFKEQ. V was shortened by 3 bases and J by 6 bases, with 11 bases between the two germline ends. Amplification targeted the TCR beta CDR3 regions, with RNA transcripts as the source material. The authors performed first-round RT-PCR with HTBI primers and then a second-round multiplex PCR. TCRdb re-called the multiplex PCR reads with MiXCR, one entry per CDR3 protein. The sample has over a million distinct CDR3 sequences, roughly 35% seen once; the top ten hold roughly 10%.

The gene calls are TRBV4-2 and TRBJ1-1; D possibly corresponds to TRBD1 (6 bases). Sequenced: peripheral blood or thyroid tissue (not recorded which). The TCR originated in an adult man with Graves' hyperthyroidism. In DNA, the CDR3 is TGTGCCAGCAGCCAGGGGGGGCATCCTGAAGCTTTCTTT. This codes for CASSQGGHPEAFF.